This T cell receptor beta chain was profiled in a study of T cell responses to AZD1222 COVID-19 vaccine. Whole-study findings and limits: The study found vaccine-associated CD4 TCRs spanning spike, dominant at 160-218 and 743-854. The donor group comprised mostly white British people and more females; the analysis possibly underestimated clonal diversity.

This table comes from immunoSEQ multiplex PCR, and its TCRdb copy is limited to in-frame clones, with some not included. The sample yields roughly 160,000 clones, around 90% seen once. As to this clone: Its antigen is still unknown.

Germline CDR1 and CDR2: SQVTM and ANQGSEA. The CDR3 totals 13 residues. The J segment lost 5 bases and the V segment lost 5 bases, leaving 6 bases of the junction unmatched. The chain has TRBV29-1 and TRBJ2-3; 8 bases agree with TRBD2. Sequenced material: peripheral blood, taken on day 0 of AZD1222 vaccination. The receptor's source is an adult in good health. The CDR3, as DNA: TGCAGCGTTCAGAGCGGGAGACAAGATACGCAGTATTTT. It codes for CSVQSGRQDTQYF.